This T cell receptor (beta chain) stems from a study of TIL therapy for anti-PD-1-resistant metastatic lung cancer (dated by TCRdb to the early 2020s). In terms of the full investigation: A median age of around 56 years (range about 35-85) and a median tumor PD-L1 proportion score of roughly 5.4% were recorded among enrolled patients. The cohort was composed predominantly of lung adenocarcinoma, with a few EGFR-mutant and two ALK-rearranged tumors included, and half of patients were identified as current or former smokers. A median non-synonymous tumor mutation burden of about 1.6 mutations per megabase was determined across the cohort by whole-exome sequencing. Tumor and peripheral blood T cell receptor beta sequencing was used to track clonotypes across tumor, expanded TIL product and serial blood samples. General study outcomes and caveats: Compared with baseline intratumoral T cells, expanded TIL cultures were more clonal and less diverse (median clonality 6% vs 31%, p < 0.0001). Because the cohort was highly selected, with more treatment-naive, never-smoker and oncogene-addicted patients than is typical, generalizability is limited. The study protocol defined all tumor marker inferences as exploratory. TIL culture showed high clonal turnover, with many enriched product clones undetected in the baseline tumor, suggesting clonal contraction rather than faithful expansion.

As regards this clone: Its cognate antigen has yet to be identified. Base qualities are not recorded, but no much larger clone differs from it by a single base.

Looking up the germline V gene yields CDR1 SGHAT and CDR2 FQNNGV. From its cysteine to its phenylalanine, the CDR3 spans 14 amino acids. Kept here is only the CDR3 DNA, which spans 42 bases and is read in frame from base 1. The germline ends are 9 bases apart after V is trimmed by 4 bases and J by 2 bases. Sample time point, as interpreted from the label and publication: pre-treatment sample, taken before nivolumab and TIL therapy. The baseline tumor samples, taken from the same resection that was used to grow TIL, were excised metastases, most often pleural nodules or supraclavicular lymph nodes. Tumors were collected before any PD-1/PD-L1 blockade, after which patients were given nivolumab, and patients who progressed were given lymphodepletion, an infusion of expanded TIL and IL-2. Adults with stage 4 NSCLC were enrolled in a dual-center phase I trial from October 2017 to early 2020. Samples were obtained from a single-arm, open-label phase I trial in which tumor-infiltrating lymphocyte therapy with nivolumab was evaluated in advanced non-small cell lung cancer. Portions of each resected tumor were snap-frozen in liquid nitrogen and stored at -80 °C. Using laser-capture macrodissection, tumor regions of interest were selected on H&E sections, then pulverized into around 16 mg aliquots and extracted using Qiagen Allprep kits.

TCR beta CDR3 regions were amplified from genomic DNA by bias-controlled multiplex PCR with the immunoSEQ v3 hsTCRB kit. An Illumina NextSeq 500 was used to sequence the TCR libraries, reaching roughly 1.8 million read pairs at survey level or roughly 5-6.5 million at deep level. The paper's data handling went like this. Clonality was reported by immunoSEQ Analyzer software, which also assigned V, D and J genes and filtered out non-productive sequences. Repertoires were compared using productive Simpson clonality and Morisita overlap index of productive TRB rearrangements between infused TIL and blood. TCRdb obtained this table from immuneACCESS and retained in-frame rearrangements with V and J assigned. These tables miss some clones; where compared with another copy, unresolved V genes account for less than half of the shortfall, and the remainder is unexplained. For V, J and clone size, that table is used; D and trimming come from the DNA. The sample data list 9,000 to 9,500 clones, and about 70% of these were observed just once. The ten largest clones add up to approximately 10% of the sample.

The source was tumor tissue, collected at baseline. The chain couples TRBV11-2 to TRBJ1-5, with the D gene call left open. The sequence was collected from a person aged 25 to 80 with non-small cell lung cancer. This receptor carries the CDR3 CASSSGLGNQPQHF. At the DNA level, the sequence is TGTGCCAGCAGCTCAGGACTGGGCAATCAGCCCCAGCATTTT. The reference TRBV11-2 and TRBJ1-5 proteins fill in what lies around the CDR3, so the full variable domain reads EAGVAQSPRYKIIEKRQSVAFWCNPISGHATLYWYQQILGQGPKLLIQFQNNGVVDDSQLPKDRFSAERLKGVDSTLKIQPAKLEDSAVYLCASSSGLGNQPQHFGDGTRLSIL.